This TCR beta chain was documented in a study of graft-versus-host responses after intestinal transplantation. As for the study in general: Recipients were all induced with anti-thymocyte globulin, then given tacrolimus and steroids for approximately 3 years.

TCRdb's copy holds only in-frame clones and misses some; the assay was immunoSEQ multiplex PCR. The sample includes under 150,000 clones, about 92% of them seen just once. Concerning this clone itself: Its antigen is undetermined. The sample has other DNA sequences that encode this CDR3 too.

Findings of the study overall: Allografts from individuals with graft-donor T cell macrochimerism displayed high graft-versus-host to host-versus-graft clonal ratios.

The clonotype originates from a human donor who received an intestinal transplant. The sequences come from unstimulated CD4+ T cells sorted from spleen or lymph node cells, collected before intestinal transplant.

The CDR3 reads CASSLGQGASPLHF. The CDR3 bases are TGCGCCAGCAGCTTAGGACAGGGGGCTTCACCCCTCCACTTT. J is TRBJ1-6 and V is TRBV5-1; 11 bases line up with TRBD1. With 2 bases clipped from V and 9 bases from J, the junction kept 1 base outside the gene matches. Germline CDR1 is SGHRS and CDR2 is YFSETQ. The CDR3 spans 14 residues.